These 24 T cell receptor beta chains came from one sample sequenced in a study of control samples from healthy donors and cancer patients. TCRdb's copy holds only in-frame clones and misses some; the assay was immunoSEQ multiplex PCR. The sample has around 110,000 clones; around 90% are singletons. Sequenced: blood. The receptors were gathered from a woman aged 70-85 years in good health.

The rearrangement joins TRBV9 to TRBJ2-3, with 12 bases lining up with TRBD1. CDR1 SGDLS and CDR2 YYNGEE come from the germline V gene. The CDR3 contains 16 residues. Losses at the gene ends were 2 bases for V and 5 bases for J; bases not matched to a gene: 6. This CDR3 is CASSVRGTGGLDTQYF. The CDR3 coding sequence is TGTGCCAGCAGCGTCCGGGGGACAGGGGGCTTAGATACGCAGTATTTT.

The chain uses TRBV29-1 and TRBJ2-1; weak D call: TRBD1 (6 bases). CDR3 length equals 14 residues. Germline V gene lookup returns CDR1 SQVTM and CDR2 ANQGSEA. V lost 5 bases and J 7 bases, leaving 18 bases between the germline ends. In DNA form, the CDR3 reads TGCAGCGTTTGGGCCAGGGGACGAGGTAATGAGCAGTTCTTC. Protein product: CSVWARGRGNEQFF.

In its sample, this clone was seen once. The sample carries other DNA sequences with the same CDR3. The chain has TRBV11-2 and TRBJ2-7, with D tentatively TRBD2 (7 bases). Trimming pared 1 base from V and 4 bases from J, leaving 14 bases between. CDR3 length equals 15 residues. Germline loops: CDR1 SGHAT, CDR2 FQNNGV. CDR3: CASSLGGGREYEQYF. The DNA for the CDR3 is TGTGCCAGCAGCTTAGGGGGGGGGCGGGAGTACGAGCAGTACTTC.

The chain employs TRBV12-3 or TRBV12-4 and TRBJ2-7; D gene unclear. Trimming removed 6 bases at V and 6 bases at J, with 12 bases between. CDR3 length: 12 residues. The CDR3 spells CASSTYGREQYF. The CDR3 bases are TGTGCCAGCAGCACCTACGGGCGCGAGCAGTACTTC.

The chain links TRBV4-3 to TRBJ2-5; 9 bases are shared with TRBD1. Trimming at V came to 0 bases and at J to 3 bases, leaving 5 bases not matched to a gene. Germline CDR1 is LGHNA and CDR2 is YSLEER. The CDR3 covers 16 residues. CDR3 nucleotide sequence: TGCGCCAGCAGCCAAGATAGGGGGACAGGGAAAGAGACCCAGTACTTC. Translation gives CASSQDRGTGKETQYF.

The CDR3 DNA reads TGTGCCAGCAGCTCGGGGACAGGGGGCTTGGAGACCCAGTACTTC. This codes for CASSSGTGGLETQYF. The chain combines TRBV27 with TRBJ2-5, with TRBD1 matching 12 bases. V shed 6 bases and J 5 bases; nucleotides not matched to a gene: 7. Germline CDR1 and CDR2: MNHEY and SMNVEV (reference sequence). The CDR3 runs 15 residues.

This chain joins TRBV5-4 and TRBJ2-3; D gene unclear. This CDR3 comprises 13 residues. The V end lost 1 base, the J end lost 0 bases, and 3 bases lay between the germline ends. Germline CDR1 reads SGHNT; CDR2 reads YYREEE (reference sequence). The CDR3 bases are TGTGCCAGCAGCTTGAGCAGCACAGATACGCAGTATTTT. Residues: CASSLSSTDTQYF.

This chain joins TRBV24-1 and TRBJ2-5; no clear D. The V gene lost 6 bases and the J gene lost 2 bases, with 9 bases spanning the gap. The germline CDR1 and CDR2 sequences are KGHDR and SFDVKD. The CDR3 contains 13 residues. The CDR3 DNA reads TGTGCCACCAGTTCAGGTAAACAAGAGACCCAGTACTTC. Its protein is CATSSGKQETQYF.

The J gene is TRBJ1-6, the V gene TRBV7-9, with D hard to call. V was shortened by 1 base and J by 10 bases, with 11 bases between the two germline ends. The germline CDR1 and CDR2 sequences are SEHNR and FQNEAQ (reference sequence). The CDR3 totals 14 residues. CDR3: CASSLVPAGSPLHF. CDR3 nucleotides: TGTGCCAGCAGCTTAGTCCCAGCCGGCTCACCCCTCCACTTT.

The CDR3 nucleotides are TGTGCCAGCAGAACACCGGGGGCGGTCTACAATGAGCAGTTCTTC. Its protein product is CASRTPGAVYNEQFF. J is TRBJ2-1 and V is TRBV25-1; D is tentatively TRBD1 or TRBD2 (6 bases each). Trimming cost V 6 bases and J 3 bases, with 15 bases left between them. Germline V gene sequence: CDR1 MGHDK, CDR2 SYGVNS. The CDR3 runs to 15 residues.

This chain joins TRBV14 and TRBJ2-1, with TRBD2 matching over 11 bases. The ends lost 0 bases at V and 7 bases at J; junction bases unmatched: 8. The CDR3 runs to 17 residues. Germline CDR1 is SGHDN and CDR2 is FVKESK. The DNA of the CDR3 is TGTGCCAGCAGCCAAGACATCCCTAGCGGGGGGAGGAATGAGCAGTTCTTC. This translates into CASSQDIPSGGRNEQFF.

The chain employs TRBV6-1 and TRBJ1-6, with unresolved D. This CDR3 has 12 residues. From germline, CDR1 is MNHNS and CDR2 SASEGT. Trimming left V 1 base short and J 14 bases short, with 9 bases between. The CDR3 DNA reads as TGTGCCAGCAGTGAAGGACCCATCACCCTCCACTTT. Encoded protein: CASSEGPITLHF.

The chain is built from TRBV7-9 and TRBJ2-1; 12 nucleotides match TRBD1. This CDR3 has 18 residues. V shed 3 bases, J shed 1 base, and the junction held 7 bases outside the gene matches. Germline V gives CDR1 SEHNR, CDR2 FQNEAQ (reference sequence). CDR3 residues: CASSFRDRGPKSYNEQFF. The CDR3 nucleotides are TGTGCCAGCAGCTTCCGGGACAGGGGGCCTAAGTCCTACAATGAGCAGTTCTTC.

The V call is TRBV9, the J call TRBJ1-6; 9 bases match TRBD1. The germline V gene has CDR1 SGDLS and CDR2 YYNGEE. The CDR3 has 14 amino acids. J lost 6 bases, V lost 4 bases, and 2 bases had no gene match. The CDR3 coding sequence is TGTGCCAGCAGCATACAGGGGGCTAATTCACCCCTCCACTTT. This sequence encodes CASSIQGANSPLHF.

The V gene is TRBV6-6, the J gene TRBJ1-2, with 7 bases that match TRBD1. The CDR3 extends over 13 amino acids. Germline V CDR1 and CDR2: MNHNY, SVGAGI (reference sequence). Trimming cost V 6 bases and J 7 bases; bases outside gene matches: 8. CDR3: CASSPDREGGYTF. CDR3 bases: TGTGCCAGCAGCCCAGACAGGGAGGGTGGCTACACCTTC.

CDR3 DNA sequence: TGTGCCAGCAGCGACAGGGAGGCTGAAGCTTTCTTT. This sequence encodes CASSDREAEAFF. This rearrangement joins TRBV7-6 to TRBJ1-1, with TRBD1 matching 7 bases. CDR1 is SGHVS and CDR2 is FNYEAQ in the germline V gene. J lost 6 bases, V lost 5 bases, and 3 bases had no gene match. CDR3 length equals 12 residues.

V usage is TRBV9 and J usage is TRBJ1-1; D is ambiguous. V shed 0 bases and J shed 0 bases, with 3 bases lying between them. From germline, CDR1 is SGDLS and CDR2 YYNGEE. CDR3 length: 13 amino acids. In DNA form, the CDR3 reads TGTGCCAGCAGCGTAGCTTTGAACACTGAAGCTTTCTTT. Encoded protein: CASSVALNTEAFF.

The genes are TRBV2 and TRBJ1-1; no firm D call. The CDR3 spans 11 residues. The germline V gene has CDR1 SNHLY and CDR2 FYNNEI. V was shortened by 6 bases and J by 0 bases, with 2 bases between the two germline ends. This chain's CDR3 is CASRLNTEAFF. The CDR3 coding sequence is TGTGCCAGCAGGCTGAACACTGAAGCTTTCTTT.

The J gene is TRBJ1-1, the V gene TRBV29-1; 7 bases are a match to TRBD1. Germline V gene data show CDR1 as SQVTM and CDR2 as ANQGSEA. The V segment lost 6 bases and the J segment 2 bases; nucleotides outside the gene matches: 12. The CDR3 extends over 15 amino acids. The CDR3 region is CSVYSLRGLNTEAFF. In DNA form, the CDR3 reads TGCAGCGTCTATTCTTTAAGGGGGCTCAACACTGAAGCTTTCTTT.

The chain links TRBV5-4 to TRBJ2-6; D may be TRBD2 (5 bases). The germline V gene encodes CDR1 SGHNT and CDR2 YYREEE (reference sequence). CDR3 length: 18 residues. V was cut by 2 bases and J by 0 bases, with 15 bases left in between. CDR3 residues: CASSLVIAGRSGANVLTF. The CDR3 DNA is TGTGCCAGCAGCTTAGTAATCGCGGGCCGCTCTGGGGCCAACGTCCTGACTTTC.

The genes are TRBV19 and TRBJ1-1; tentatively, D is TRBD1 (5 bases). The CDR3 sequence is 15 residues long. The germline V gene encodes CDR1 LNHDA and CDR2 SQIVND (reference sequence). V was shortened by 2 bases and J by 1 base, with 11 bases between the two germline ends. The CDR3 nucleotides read TGTGCCAGTAGTATATCCGGGACTTCGAACACTGAAGCTTTCTTT. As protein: CASSISGTSNTEAFF.

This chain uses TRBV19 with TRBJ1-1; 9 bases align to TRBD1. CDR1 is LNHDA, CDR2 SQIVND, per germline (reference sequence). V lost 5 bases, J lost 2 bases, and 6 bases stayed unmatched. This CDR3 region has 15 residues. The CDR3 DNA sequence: TGTGCCAGTAGTGTCAGACAGGGGGGAAACACTGAAGCTTTCTTT. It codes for CASSVRQGGNTEAFF.

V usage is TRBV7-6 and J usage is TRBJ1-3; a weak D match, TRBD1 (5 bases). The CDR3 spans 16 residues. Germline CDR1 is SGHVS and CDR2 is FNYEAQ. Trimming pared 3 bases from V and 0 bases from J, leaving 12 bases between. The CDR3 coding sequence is TGTGCCAGCAGCTTGGAAGGGGTTAACTCTGGAAACACCATATATTTT. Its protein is CASSLEGVNSGNTIYF.

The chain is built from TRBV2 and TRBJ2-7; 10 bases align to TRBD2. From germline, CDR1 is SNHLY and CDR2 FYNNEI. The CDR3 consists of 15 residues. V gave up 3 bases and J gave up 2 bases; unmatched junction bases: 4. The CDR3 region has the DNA TGTGCCAGCAGTGAGGGGACTAGCGCTGCCTACGAGCAGTACTTC. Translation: CASSEGTSAAYEQYF.